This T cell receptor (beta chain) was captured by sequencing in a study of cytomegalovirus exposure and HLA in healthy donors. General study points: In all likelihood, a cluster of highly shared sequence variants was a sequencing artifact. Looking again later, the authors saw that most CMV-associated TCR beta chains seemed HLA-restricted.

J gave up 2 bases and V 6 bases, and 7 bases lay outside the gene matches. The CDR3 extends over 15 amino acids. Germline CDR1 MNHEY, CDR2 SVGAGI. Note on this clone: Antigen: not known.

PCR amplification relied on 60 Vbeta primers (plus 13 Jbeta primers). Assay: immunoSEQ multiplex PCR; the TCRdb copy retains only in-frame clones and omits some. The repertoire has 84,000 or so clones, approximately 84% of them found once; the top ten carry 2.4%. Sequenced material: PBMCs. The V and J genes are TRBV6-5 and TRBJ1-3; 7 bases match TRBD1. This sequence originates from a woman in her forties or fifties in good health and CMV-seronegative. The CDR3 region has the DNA TGTGCCAGCAGCGACACGAGGGGGCCTGGAAACACCATATATTTT. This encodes CASSDTRGPGNTIYF.